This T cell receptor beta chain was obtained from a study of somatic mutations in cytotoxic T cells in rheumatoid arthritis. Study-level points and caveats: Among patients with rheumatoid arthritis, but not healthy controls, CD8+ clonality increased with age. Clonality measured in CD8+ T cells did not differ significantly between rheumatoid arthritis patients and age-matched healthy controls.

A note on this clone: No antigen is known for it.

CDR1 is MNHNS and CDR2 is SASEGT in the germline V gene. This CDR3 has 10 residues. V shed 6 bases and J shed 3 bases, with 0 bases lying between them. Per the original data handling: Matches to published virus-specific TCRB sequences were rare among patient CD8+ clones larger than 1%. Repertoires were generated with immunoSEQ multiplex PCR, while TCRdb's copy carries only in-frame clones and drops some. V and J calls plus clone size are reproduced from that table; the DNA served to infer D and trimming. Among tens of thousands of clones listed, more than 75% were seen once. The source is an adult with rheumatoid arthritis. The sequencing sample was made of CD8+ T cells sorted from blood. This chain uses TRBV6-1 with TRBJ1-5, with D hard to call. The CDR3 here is CASSNQPQHF. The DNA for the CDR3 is TGTGCCAGCAGCAATCAGCCCCAGCATTTT.